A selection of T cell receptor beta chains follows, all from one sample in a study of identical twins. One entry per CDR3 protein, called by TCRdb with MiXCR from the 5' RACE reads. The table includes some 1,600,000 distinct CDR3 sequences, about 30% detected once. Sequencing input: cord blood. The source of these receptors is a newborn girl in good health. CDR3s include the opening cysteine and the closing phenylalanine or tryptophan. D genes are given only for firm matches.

CASSQPGRNYGHTF	TRBV4-1	NA
CASSLVAGFGKLFF	TRBV7-9	NA
CASSLLGRTAYEQYF	TRBV28	NA
CASSEGPGAGKDTQYF	TRBV6-1	NA
CSARDTGTSGYEQYF	TRBV20-1	TRBD2
CSARMGGVYQETQFF	TRBV20-1	NA
CASSPGRLSYNEQYF	TRBV12-3/TRBV12-4	TRBD2
CASSRGLAGGFQFF	TRBV3-1	TRBD2
CASSQRTGTGYGYTF	TRBV4-2	TRBD1
CASSVDSPSSTDTQYF	TRBV2	NA
CSARPPSDEQFF	TRBV20-1	NA
CAWIRAGLYGYTF	TRBV30	NA
CASSIGQGRNQPQHF	TRBV19	TRBD1
CASSLPRDGSSMNTEAFF	TRBV7-2	NA
CSARYTGYPEAFF	TRBV20-1	NA
CATKKRNEQFF	TRBV6-6	NA
CASSGKRDSNVEVYF	TRBV19	TRBD1
CASRGIRFTDTQYF	TRBV10-2	NA
CASSFTSGRVNGQYF	TRBV7-2	TRBD2
CSAPLNRAWETQYF	TRBV20-1	NA
CASSLQAGGSPYEQYF	TRBV11-2	TRBD2
CASNRQRATEAFF	TRBV11-2	NA
CAISGGQGIETQYF	TRBV10-3	TRBD1
CAITPPPYNEQFF	TRBV10-3	NA
CASSFFGGRTGELFF	TRBV7-9	NA
CSVSDSGGGEQFF	TRBV29-1	TRBD2
CSVATGQGVSDTQYF	TRBV29-1	TRBD1
CASYKTSANEQYF	TRBV9	TRBD2
CSARDLAGGPDTQYF	TRBV20-1	TRBD2
CASSVEARAWGYGYTF	TRBV7-9	NA
CASSLVGTTNEQFF	TRBV5-6	NA
CASSPVLGETQYF	TRBV12-3/TRBV12-4	NA
CSAREGAPNEKLFF	TRBV20-1	NA
CASSLAADTQYF	TRBV5-1	NA
CSARDPLRAGRTDTQYF	TRBV20-1	NA
CSARTSGRDNEQFF	TRBV20-1	TRBD2
CASSPRPGLTTDTQYF	TRBV7-2	NA
CASSYALSEQYF	TRBV7-9	NA
CASNRGGSWGTDTQYF	TRBV2	TRBD2
CASSKTSGSGDTQYF	TRBV7-8	TRBD2
CAISIDREDTQYF	TRBV10-3	TRBD1
CASSFLGNAYEQYF	TRBV27	NA
CASSLVRASSYEQYF	TRBV12-3/TRBV12-4	NA
CASATGTGGYEQYF	TRBV12-5	TRBD1
CASSLLPSGKNIQYF	TRBV27	NA
CASSLLVGGPTDTQYF	TRBV5-1	NA
CASSSPGRSEQYF	TRBV6-2/TRBV6-3	NA
CSARVSGFPYNGQVF	TRBV20-1	NA
CASSRLAGPSPYTDTQYF	TRBV5-1	TRBD2
CASRRRRGSPYQETQYF	TRBV28	NA
CSAPGQVHNEQFF	TRBV20-1	TRBD1
CACRYQDLNEKLFF	TRBV12-3/TRBV12-4	NA
CASKYRGQETQYF	TRBV2	TRBD1
CASSVRFWGSADNEQFF	TRBV9	NA
CTLDRNTEAFF	TRBV20-1	NA